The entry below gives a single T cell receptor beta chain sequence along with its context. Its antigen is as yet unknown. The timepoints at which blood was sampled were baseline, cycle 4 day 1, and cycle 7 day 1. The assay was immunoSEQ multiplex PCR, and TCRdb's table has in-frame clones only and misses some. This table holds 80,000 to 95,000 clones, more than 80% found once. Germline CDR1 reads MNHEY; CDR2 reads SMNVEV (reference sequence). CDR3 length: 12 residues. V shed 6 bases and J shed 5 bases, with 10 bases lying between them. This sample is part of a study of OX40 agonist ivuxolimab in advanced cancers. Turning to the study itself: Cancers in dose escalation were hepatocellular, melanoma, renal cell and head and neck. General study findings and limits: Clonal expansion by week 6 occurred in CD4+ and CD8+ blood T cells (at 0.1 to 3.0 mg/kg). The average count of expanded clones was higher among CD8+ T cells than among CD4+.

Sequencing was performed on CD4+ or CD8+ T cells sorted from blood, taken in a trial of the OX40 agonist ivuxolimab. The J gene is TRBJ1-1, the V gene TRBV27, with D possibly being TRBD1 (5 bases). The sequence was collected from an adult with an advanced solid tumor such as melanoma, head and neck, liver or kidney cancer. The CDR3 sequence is CASSDGATEAFF. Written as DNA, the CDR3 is TGTGCCAGCAGCGATGGGGCAACTGAAGCTTTCTTT.